What follows are 13 T cell receptor beta chains derived from one specimen sequenced in a study of blood T cell repertoires in COVID-19. The assay was immunoSEQ multiplex PCR, and TCRdb's table has in-frame clones only and misses some. Of about 250,000 clones in the sample, about 80% were seen once. What was sequenced was peripheral blood. The origin of the receptors is an elderly man with acute or convalescent COVID-19.

The chain joins TRBV18 to TRBJ2-7; TRBD2 matches 15 bases. CDR3 length: 20 amino acids. J was trimmed by 0 bases and V by 3 bases; bases with no gene match: 12. The V gene's germline CDR1 is KGHSH and CDR2 LQKENI. The chain's CDR3 is CASSPLKGLAGGPDSYEQYF. CDR3 nucleotide sequence: TGTGCCAGCTCACCCCTAAAGGGACTAGCGGGAGGTCCCGACTCCTACGAGCAGTACTTC.

The gene calls are TRBV6-1 and TRBJ1-1, with D possibly matching TRBD1 (5 bases). The ends were cut back, 2 bases at V and 2 bases at J, with 9 bases in the middle. This CDR3 comprises 14 residues. CDR1 MNHNS and CDR2 SASEGT come from the germline V gene. The CDR3 loop is CASSERTPNTEAFF. CDR3 bases: TGTGCCAGCAGTGAACGGACACCAAACACTGAAGCTTTCTTT.

V and J are TRBV30 and TRBJ1-5, with D uncertain. In germline, CDR1 is GTSNPN, CDR2 SVGIG (reference sequence). The V and J ends lost 0 bases and 5 bases respectively, with 11 bases between them. The length of the CDR3 is 14 residues. The CDR3 nucleotides are TGTGCCTGGAGTGTACCGGGGATCCATCAGCCCCAGCATTTT. It is translated as CAWSVPGIHQPQHF.

The chain recombines TRBV19 with TRBJ2-7; 10 nucleotides match TRBD1. Trimming at V came to 4 bases and at J to 3 bases, leaving 6 bases not matched to a gene. Germline V gene sequence: CDR1 LNHDA, CDR2 SQIVND (reference sequence). The CDR3 runs to 15 residues. The CDR3 nucleotides read TGTGCCAGTAGTACACCGGGACAGGGGATCTACGAGCAGTACTTC. Its protein product is CASSTPGQGIYEQYF.

A single count supports this clone. The chain is built from TRBV28 and TRBJ1-6; D unclear. Per germline, CDR1 MDHEN and CDR2 SYDVKM. The CDR3 runs to 11 residues. Between the trimmed V and J ends, which lost 6 bases and 7 bases, there was a span of 4 bases. The CDR3 is CASRENSPLHF. The CDR3 DNA sequence: TGTGCCAGCAGGGAGAATTCACCCCTCCACTTT.

The J gene is TRBJ2-1, the V gene TRBV11-3, with D possibly matching TRBD2 (5 bases). Germline CDR1 and CDR2: SGHNT and YENEEA. V was pared by 5 bases and J by 8 bases, with 19 bases between. This CDR3 comprises 15 residues. The CDR3 protein is CASSEGSTSSDEQFF. The CDR3 region has the DNA TGTGCCAGCAGCGAAGGGAGTACTAGTAGTGATGAGCAGTTCTTC. The variable domain in full, with the rest retrieved from reference TRBV11-3 and TRBJ2-1, is EAGVVQSPRYKIIEKKQPVAFWCNPISGHNTLYWYLQNLGQGPELLIRYENEEAVDDSQLPKDRFSAERLKGVDSTLKIQPAELGDSAVYLCASSEGSTSSDEQFFGPGTRLTVL.

The chain combines TRBV18 with TRBJ2-3; 9 nucleotides agree with TRBD1. The trim removed 3 bases at V and 7 bases at J, leaving 11 bases unmatched. The CDR3 has 16 amino acids. CDR1 is KGHSH, CDR2 LQKENI, per germline. The CDR3 nucleotides read TGTGCCAGCTCACCGCCCACCGGGACAGGGCTCAATACGCAGTATTTT. Its translation is CASSPPTGTGLNTQYF.

The rearrangement uses TRBV6-4 and TRBJ2-3; D may be TRBD1 (5 bases). Germline CDR1 MRHNA, CDR2 SNTAGT. CDR3 length: 14 residues. Trimming shortened V by 5 bases and J by 4 bases, and 13 bases separated the two germline ends. The CDR3 DNA sequence: TGTGCCAGCAGTCCAGGGTACCTCTCAGATACGCAGTATTTT. This sequence encodes CASSPGYLSDTQYF.

The gene calls are TRBV2 and TRBJ1-1, with unresolved D. The CDR3 loop spans 14 amino acids. V lost 2 bases and J lost 2, with 9 bases in between. From germline, CDR1 is SNHLY and CDR2 FYNNEI. CDR3 bases: TGTGCCAGCAGTGAATATGGGCTCAACACTGAAGCTTTCTTT. Amino acid sequence: CASSEYGLNTEAFF. Using reference TRBV2 and TRBJ1-1 for the parts outside the CDR3, the full variable domain is EPEVTQTPSHQVTQMGQEVILRCVPISNHLYFYWYRQILGQKVEFLVSFYNNEISEKSEIFDDQFSVERPDGSNFTLKIRSTKLEDSAMYFCASSEYGLNTEAFFGQGTRLTVV.

The chain is built from TRBV6-2 or TRBV6-3 and TRBJ2-1; the D gene is possibly TRBD2 (5 bases). V lost 0 bases, J lost 6 bases, and 9 bases lay in between. CDR1 is MNHEY, CDR2 SVGEGT, per germline. The CDR3 extends over 14 amino acids. CDR3 residues: CASSYSRVINEQFF. DNA of the CDR3: TGTGCCAGCAGTTACTCGCGGGTCATCAATGAGCAGTTCTTC.

This clone was observed a single time. V gene TRBV30 combines with J gene TRBJ1-2, with TRBD1 matching over 10 bases. In germline, CDR1 is GTSNPN, CDR2 SVGIG (reference sequence). The junction had 8 bases not matched to a gene; V was cut back by 2 bases and J by 2 bases. CDR3 length equals 16 residues. The CDR3, as DNA: TGTGCCTGGAGTATTCGACCGGGACAGGGGAACTATGGCTACACCTTC. Its translation: CAWSIRPGQGNYGYTF.

This sequence joins TRBV10-3 and TRBJ2-2; TRBD1 aligns across 9 bases. Germline V gives CDR1 ENHRY, CDR2 SYGVKD. Unmatched junction bases numbered 6, after V lost 10 bases and J lost 3 bases. This CDR3 is built from 14 residues. DNA for the CDR3: TGTGCCACCCGGACAGGGGTCGACACCGGGGAGCTGTTTTTT. Encoded protein: CATRTGVDTGELFF.

This clone was observed a few times. The chain couples TRBV28 to TRBJ1-3, with 7 bases lining up with TRBD1. This CDR3 is built from 16 residues. Per germline, CDR1 MDHEN and CDR2 SYDVKM. Trimming at V came to 1 base and at J to 0 bases, leaving 3 bases not matched to a gene. CDR3 region: CASSLLQGSSGNTIYF. The CDR3 nucleotides read TGTGCCAGCAGTTTATTACAGGGGAGCTCTGGAAACACCATATATTTT.